A single sample is the source of the 29 T cell receptor beta chains below, sequenced in a study of OX40 agonist ivuxolimab in advanced cancers. Sequencing used immunoSEQ multiplex PCR; TCRdb keeps in-frame clones, though not all of them. Altogether about 99,000 clones are present, around 95% being singletons, with the ten largest covering around 2.2%. Material: CD4+ or CD8+ T cells sorted from blood, obtained in a trial of the OX40 agonist ivuxolimab. The receptors originated from an adult with an advanced solid tumor such as melanoma, head and neck, liver or kidney cancer.

This chain uses TRBV5-4 with TRBJ1-1; D remains ambiguous. Germline V gene data show CDR1 as SGHNT and CDR2 as YYREEE (reference sequence). The V end lost 4 bases, the J end lost 6 bases, and 13 bases lay between the germline ends. The CDR3 is 13 amino acids. The CDR3 region is CASSPSNGPEAFF. In DNA form, the CDR3 reads TGTGCCAGCAGCCCTAGCAATGGCCCTGAAGCTTTCTTT.

In DNA, the CDR3 is TGTGCCAGCAGCCTAGCGGGAGTCAATGAGCAGTTCTTC. Residues: CASSLAGVNEQFF. The V call is TRBV9, the J call TRBJ2-1; TRBD2 matches at 10 bases. The CDR3 has 13 amino acids. CDR1 is SGDLS and CDR2 is YYNGEE in the germline V gene. V shed 4 bases and J 6 bases; nucleotides not matched to a gene: 1.

The chain carries TRBV7-3 and TRBJ2-2; D is uncertain. The germline gives CDR1 SGHTA, CDR2 FQGTGA. This CDR3 is built from 16 residues. V was clipped by 1 base and J by 7 bases, with 16 bases between them. Written as DNA, the CDR3 is TGTGCCAGCAGCTTAAGTACGGCAGTTGCACTCGGGGAGCTGTTTTTT. Its translation: CASSLSTAVALGELFF.

Only one count was recorded for this clone. V and J are TRBV28 and TRBJ2-1; D call uncertain. This CDR3 has 16 residues. In germline, CDR1 is MDHEN, CDR2 SYDVKM. Trimming took 6 bases from V and 0 from J, leaving 15 bases between them. The chain's CDR3 is CASSHPQESSYNEQFF. The CDR3 DNA sequence: TGTGCCAGCAGCCACCCCCAGGAGAGCTCCTACAATGAGCAGTTCTTC.

The J gene is TRBJ2-7, the V gene TRBV6-5, with 7 bases identical to TRBD2. V shed 7 bases and J 4 bases; nucleotides not matched to a gene: 7. From germline, CDR1 is MNHEY and CDR2 SVGAGI. CDR3 size: 13 residues. CDR3 nucleotides: TGTGCCAGCACCCCCCCGGGGGGTTACGAGCAGTACTTC. This encodes CASTPPGGYEQYF.

This chain connects TRBV28 to TRBJ2-2; 7 bases match TRBD1. Germline CDR1 is MDHEN and CDR2 is SYDVKM. This CDR3 contains 16 residues. V was clipped by 8 bases and J by 1 base; unmatched bases: 10. CDR3 DNA: TGTGCCAGCCATCCCCCCGGGACAGTGAACACCGGGGAGCTGTTTTTT. It specifies CASHPPGTVNTGELFF.

This rearrangement joins TRBV19 to TRBJ2-1, with a tentative D call TRBD2 (6 bases). The ends were cut back, 1 base at V and 10 bases at J, with 8 bases in the middle. CDR1 is LNHDA, CDR2 SQIVND, per germline (reference sequence). This CDR3 spans 12 amino acids. The CDR3, as DNA: TGTGCCAGTAGTATAGGGCGGGGCGAGCAGTTCTTC. Protein product: CASSIGRGEQFF.

The rearrangement links TRBV29-1 to TRBJ2-3; tentative D call: TRBD2 (6 bases). The CDR3 is 12 amino acids. Trimming cost V 3 bases and J 6 bases, with 10 bases left between them. CDR1 is SQVTM, CDR2 ANQGSEA, per germline. Here the CDR3 reads CSVEGLWDTQYF. The DNA of the CDR3 is TGCAGCGTTGAGGGACTGTGGGATACGCAGTATTTT.

The chain links TRBV4-1 to TRBJ1-1, with D unresolved. The CDR3 has 14 amino acids. The V gene's germline CDR1 is MGHRA and CDR2 YSYEKL. V lost 0 bases to trimming and J lost 1 base, with 6 bases between them. The CDR3 coding sequence is TGCGCCAGCAGCCAAGACAGCAAGAACACTGAAGCTTTCTTT. Its protein product is CASSQDSKNTEAFF.

About this clone: Other nucleotide sequences from this sample produce the same CDR3. The genes are TRBV5-4 and TRBJ2-7; D remains ambiguous. The CDR3 spans 13 residues. Per germline, CDR1 SGHNT and CDR2 YYREEE (reference sequence). V dropped 0 bases and J dropped 0 bases, with 4 bases sitting between them. DNA for the CDR3: TGTGCCAGCAGCTTGGGGAGCTCCTACGAGCAGTACTTC. The encoded protein is CASSLGSSYEQYF. The full variable domain, rest sourced from reference TRBV5-4 and TRBJ2-7, is ETGVTQSPTHLIKTRGQQVTLRCSSQSGHNTVSWYQQALGQGPQFIFQYYREEENGRGNFPPRFSGLQFPNYSSELNVNALELDDSALYLCASSLGSSYEQYFGPGTRLTVT.

This clone was recorded only once. The gene calls are TRBV11-1 and TRBJ2-1; D is ambiguous. The germline V gene encodes CDR1 SGHAT and CDR2 FQDESV (reference sequence). This CDR3 contains 11 residues. V was pared by 8 bases and J by 5 bases, with 7 bases between. CDR3 sequence (DNA): TGTGCCAGCGAATATAACAATGAGCAGTTCTTC. Protein product: CASEYNNEQFF.

This sequence joins TRBV28 and TRBJ2-5; D is unclear. V shed 7 bases and J shed 1 base, with 7 bases lying between them. The length of the CDR3 is 12 residues. Per the germline V gene, CDR1 is MDHEN and CDR2 is SYDVKM. CDR3 nucleotides: TGTGCCAGCAACCGCCGCCAAGAGACCCAGTACTTC. Its protein product is CASNRRQETQYF.

The chain has TRBV6-1 and TRBJ2-7; either TRBD1 or TRBD2 may supply D (5 bases each). Trimming took 2 bases from V and 2 from J, leaving 13 bases between them. This CDR3 contains 15 residues. The germline CDR1 and CDR2 sequences are MNHNS and SASEGT. In DNA, the CDR3 is TGTGCCAGCAGTGAAAGGAGTGGGGACCCCTACGAGCAGTACTTC. Protein product: CASSERSGDPYEQYF.

V and J are TRBV7-9 and TRBJ2-1; TRBD2 matches at 13 bases. Germline-derived CDR1 and CDR2 are SEHNR and FQNEAQ (reference sequence). After removal of 2 bases from V and 8 bases from J, the junction contained 6 bases not matched to a gene. CDR3 length: 16 amino acids. The DNA for the CDR3 is TGTGCCAGCAGCTTAACTAGCGGGAGGGCGGCGGATGAGCAGTTCTTC. Translation: CASSLTSGRAADEQFF.

The chain recombines TRBV30 with TRBJ2-7; D could derive from TRBD1 or TRBD2 (6 bases each). The CDR3 spans 12 residues. In germline, CDR1 is GTSNPN, CDR2 SVGIG (reference sequence). Deletions cut 4 bases from V and 5 bases from J, with 12 bases between. CDR3: CAWNRGVDEQYF. The CDR3, as DNA: TGTGCCTGGAATAGGGGGGTCGACGAGCAGTACTTC.

This chain uses TRBV4-1 with TRBJ2-3; 7 bases are shared with TRBD2. Germline V gene data show CDR1 as MGHRA and CDR2 as YSYEKL. The CDR3 consists of 12 residues. The trim removed 3 bases at V and 6 bases at J, leaving 0 bases unmatched. CDR3: CASSQGGDTQYF. Written as DNA, the CDR3 is TGCGCCAGCAGCCAGGGGGGGGATACGCAGTATTTT.

The CDR3 reads CASRTDSYEQYF. DNA for the CDR3: TGTGCCAGCAGGACGGACAGCTACGAGCAGTACTTC. This chain uses TRBV6-5 with TRBJ2-7; maybe TRBD1 (6 bases). Deletions cut 6 bases from V and 3 bases from J, with 9 bases between. The CDR3 runs to 12 residues. Germline values: CDR1 MNHEY, CDR2 SVGAGI.

This clone was counted a single time. The chain is built from TRBV6-5 and TRBJ1-2; D possibly corresponds to TRBD1 (6 bases). Germline-derived CDR1 and CDR2 are MNHEY and SVGAGI. The CDR3 covers 14 residues. The V gene lost 5 bases and the J gene lost 4 bases, with 14 bases spanning the gap. For the CDR3, the DNA is TGTGCCAGCAGTCCCGGGCAGGGGATCTATGGCTACACCTTC. Amino acid sequence: CASSPGQGIYGYTF.

V is TRBV4-1 and J is TRBJ2-7, with TRBD2 matching over 8 bases. The V gene's germline CDR1 is MGHRA and CDR2 YSYEKL. The CDR3 consists of 15 residues. After removal of 0 bases from V and 3 bases from J, the junction contained 4 bases not matched to a gene. The CDR3 sequence: CASSQDWGLVYEQYF. In DNA form, the CDR3 reads TGCGCCAGCAGCCAAGACTGGGGACTAGTCTACGAGCAGTACTTC.

The chain joins TRBV11-2 to TRBJ2-1; D not certain. CDR1 and CDR2 (germline): SGHAT, FQNNGV. V gave up 2 bases and J gave up 8 bases, with 16 bases separating them. The CDR3 is 15 amino acids. The CDR3 protein is CASSLSGPTFDEQFF. CDR3 nucleotides: TGTGCCAGCAGCTTATCGGGTCCCACGTTCGATGAGCAGTTCTTC.

The gene calls are TRBV4-1 and TRBJ2-7; 9 bases align to TRBD1. The ends lost 5 bases at V and 1 base at J; junction bases unmatched: 3. The CDR3 covers 14 residues. The germline CDR1 and CDR2 sequences are MGHRA and YSYEKL. The CDR3 reads CASSSGQGSYEQYF. The CDR3 nucleotides read TGCGCCAGCAGCTCGGGACAGGGATCCTACGAGCAGTACTTC.

The chain recombines TRBV18 with TRBJ1-1; 9 positions match TRBD1. The germline gives CDR1 KGHSH, CDR2 LQKENI. Trimming at V came to 3 bases and at J to 3 bases, leaving 11 bases not matched to a gene. CDR3 length: 17 residues. CDR3 residues: CASSPSFGDREDTEAFF. CDR3 coding DNA: TGTGCCAGCTCACCTTCCTTCGGGGACAGGGAAGACACTGAAGCTTTCTTT.

The chain couples TRBV18 to TRBJ2-1; 8 bases are a match to TRBD2. The CDR3 spans 16 residues. The germline V gene has CDR1 KGHSH and CDR2 LQKENI. The trim removed 2 bases at V and 4 bases at J, leaving 7 bases unmatched. The CDR3 loop is CASSPAGVAGYNEQFF. The CDR3 nucleotides are TGTGCCAGCTCACCAGCGGGGGTAGCGGGGTACAATGAGCAGTTCTTC.

The chain links TRBV5-5 to TRBJ2-7; TRBD2 agrees at 10 bases. The CDR3 runs to 14 residues. Trimming at V came to 1 base and at J to 7 bases, leaving 5 bases not matched to a gene. From germline, CDR1 is SGHKS and CDR2 YYEKEE (reference sequence). The CDR3 protein is CASSLLLAGVEQYF. The CDR3 DNA sequence: TGTGCCAGCAGCTTGTTGCTAGCGGGAGTTGAGCAGTACTTC.

This rearrangement joins TRBV9 to TRBJ2-5; D unresolved. The V end was cut by 4 bases, the J end by 3 bases, with 13 bases between. The CDR3 sequence is 14 residues long. Germline loops: CDR1 SGDLS, CDR2 YYNGEE. The CDR3 DNA reads as TGTGCCAGCAGCTCCAGAGAGGCCAAAGAGACCCAGTACTTC. Translation: CASSSREAKETQYF.

The V and J genes are TRBV12-5 and TRBJ2-4; the D gene is possibly TRBD2 (6 bases). V lost 6 bases to trimming and J lost 6 bases, with 9 bases between them. Germline V gene lookup returns CDR1 LGHNT and CDR2 FRNRAP. This CDR3 contains 12 residues. The CDR3 sequence is CASGGGVNIQYF. The CDR3 DNA reads TGTGCTAGTGGGGGGGGAGTAAACATTCAGTACTTC.

In its sample, this clone was seen once. The rearrangement uses TRBV7-8 and TRBJ2-3; D may be TRBD2 (6 bases). The CDR3 is 17 amino acids. Germline assignment: CDR1 SGHVS and CDR2 FQNEAQ. V was cut by 5 bases and J by 2 bases, with 20 bases left in between. CDR3 region: CASSRPLKPGVTDTQYF. The CDR3 DNA follows: TGTGCCAGCAGCCGACCCCTAAAGCCGGGAGTCACAGATACGCAGTATTTT.

This clone was found once. This sequence joins TRBV6-6 and TRBJ1-1, with TRBD1 matching 8 bases. The V and J ends lost 2 bases and 6 bases, in that order; junction bases with no gene match: 5. The CDR3 sequence is 14 residues long. CDR1 and CDR2 (germline): MNHNY, SVGAGI (reference sequence). The CDR3 bases are TGTGCCAGCAGTTACGCGGACAGGGCCGCTGAAGCTTTCTTT. Translated, it gives CASSYADRAAEAFF.

The V call is TRBV6-4, the J call TRBJ2-2, with D tentatively TRBD1 (5 bases). The CDR3 contains 17 residues. The V end was cut by 2 bases, the J end by 0 bases, with 13 bases between. Germline values: CDR1 MRHNA, CDR2 SNTAGT. The CDR3 bases are TGTGCCAGCAGTGACAGGGGAATCGGTGCGAACACCGGGGAGCTGTTTTTT. Its translation is CASSDRGIGANTGELFF.